The subject of this entry is one T cell receptor (beta chain). Data came from immunoSEQ multiplex PCR; TCRdb stores just in-frame clones and leaves some out. The sample holds a few hundred thousand clones, around 84% seen once. This entry comes from a study of blood T cell repertoires in COVID-19. Across the study: There were acute and convalescent COVID-19 samples, and they came from the United States, Italy and Spain. The cDNA or gDNA used as material had been derived from T cells, B-cell-depleted T cells, or PBMCs.

The V end was cut by 6 bases, the J end by 3 bases, with 12 bases between. Germline lookup yields CDR1 WSHSY and CDR2 SAAADI. The CDR3 covers 15 residues. Recruits, aged about 18 to 90 years, lived in roughly 22 US areas. Participants were placed into cohorts based on the clinical history they reported. This chain uses TRBV10-2 with TRBJ2-6; TRBD1 is a possible D gene (6 bases). What was sequenced was PBMCs or T cells enriched from blood (not recorded which). This sequence originates from a man aged 25-40 years with acute COVID-19. The CDR3 protein is CASRSGESGANVLTF. CDR3 bases: TGCGCCAGCAGATCAGGGGAGAGTGGGGCCAACGTCCTGACTTTC.